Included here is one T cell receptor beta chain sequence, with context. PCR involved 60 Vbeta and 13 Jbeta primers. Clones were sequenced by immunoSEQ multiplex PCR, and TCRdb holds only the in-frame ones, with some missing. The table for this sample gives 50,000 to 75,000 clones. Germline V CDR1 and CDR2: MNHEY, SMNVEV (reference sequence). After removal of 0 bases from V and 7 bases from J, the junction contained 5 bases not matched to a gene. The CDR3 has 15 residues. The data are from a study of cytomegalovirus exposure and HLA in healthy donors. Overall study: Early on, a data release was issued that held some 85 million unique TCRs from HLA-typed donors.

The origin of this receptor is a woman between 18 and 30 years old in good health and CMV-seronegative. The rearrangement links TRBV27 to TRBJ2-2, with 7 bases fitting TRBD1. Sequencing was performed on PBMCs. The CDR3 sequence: CASSLSGGTVGELFF. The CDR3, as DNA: TGTGCCAGCAGTTTATCAGGGGGCACTGTCGGGGAGCTGTTTTTT.